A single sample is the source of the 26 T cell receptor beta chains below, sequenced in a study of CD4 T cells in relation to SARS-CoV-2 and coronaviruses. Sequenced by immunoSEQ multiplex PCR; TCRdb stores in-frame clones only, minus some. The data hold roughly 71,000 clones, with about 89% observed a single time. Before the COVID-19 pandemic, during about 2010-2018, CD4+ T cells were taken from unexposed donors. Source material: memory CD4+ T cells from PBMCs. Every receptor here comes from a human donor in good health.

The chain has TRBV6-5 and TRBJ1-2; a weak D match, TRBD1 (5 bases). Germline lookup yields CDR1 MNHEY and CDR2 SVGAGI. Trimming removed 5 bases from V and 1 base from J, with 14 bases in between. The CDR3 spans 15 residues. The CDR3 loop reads CASSRGTESNYGYTF. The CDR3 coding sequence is TGTGCCAGCAGTCGGGGGACCGAGAGTAACTATGGCTACACCTTC.

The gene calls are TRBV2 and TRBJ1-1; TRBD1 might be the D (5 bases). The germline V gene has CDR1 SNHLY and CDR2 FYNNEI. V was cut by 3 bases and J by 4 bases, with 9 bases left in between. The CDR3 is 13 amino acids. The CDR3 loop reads CASSDWGSTEAFF. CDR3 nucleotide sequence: TGTGCCAGCAGTGACTGGGGGAGCACTGAAGCTTTCTTT.

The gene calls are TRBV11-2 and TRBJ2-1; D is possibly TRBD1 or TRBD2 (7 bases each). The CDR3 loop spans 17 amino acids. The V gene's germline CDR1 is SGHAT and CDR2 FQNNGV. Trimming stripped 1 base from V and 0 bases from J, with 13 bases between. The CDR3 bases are TGTGCCAGCAGCTTAGCGGGGGGACAGCGCTCCTACAATGAGCAGTTCTTC. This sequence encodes CASSLAGGQRSYNEQFF.

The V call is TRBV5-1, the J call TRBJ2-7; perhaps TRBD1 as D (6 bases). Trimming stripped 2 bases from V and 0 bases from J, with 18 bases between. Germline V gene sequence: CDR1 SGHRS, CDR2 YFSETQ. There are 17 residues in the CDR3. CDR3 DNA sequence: TGCGCCAGCAGCTTCGACGGACAGCCACCTAGCTCCTACGAGCAGTACTTC. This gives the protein CASSFDGQPPSSYEQYF.

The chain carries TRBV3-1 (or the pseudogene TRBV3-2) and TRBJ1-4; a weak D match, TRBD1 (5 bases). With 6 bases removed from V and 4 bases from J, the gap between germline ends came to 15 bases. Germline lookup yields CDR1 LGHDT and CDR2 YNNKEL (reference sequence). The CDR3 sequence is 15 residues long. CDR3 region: CASSRDVTDNEKLFF. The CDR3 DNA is TGTGCCAGCAGTCGGGACGTGACTGATAATGAAAAACTGTTTTTT.

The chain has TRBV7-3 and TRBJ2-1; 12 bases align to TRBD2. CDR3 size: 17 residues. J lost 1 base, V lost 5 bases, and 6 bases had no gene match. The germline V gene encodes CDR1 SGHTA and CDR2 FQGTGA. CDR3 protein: CASSPYGLAGSYNEQFF. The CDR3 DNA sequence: TGTGCCAGCAGCCCCTACGGACTAGCGGGATCCTACAATGAGCAGTTCTTC.

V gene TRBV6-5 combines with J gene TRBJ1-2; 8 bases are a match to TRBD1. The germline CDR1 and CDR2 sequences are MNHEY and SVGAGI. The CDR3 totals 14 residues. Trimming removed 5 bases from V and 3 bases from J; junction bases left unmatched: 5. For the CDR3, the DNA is TGTGCCAGCAGTCGGACAGGGCGGGACTATGGCTACACCTTC. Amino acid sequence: CASSRTGRDYGYTF.

CDR3 amino acids: CASSLQSYGQFF. CDR3 DNA sequence: TGTGCCAGCAGCCTACAGTCCTATGGGCAGTTCTTC. This rearrangement joins TRBV7-8 to TRBJ2-1; no firm D call. Trimming took off 5 bases at V and 12 bases at J, with 14 bases between the two ends. CDR1 and CDR2 (germline): SGHVS, FQNEAQ. CDR3 length equals 12 residues.

CDR3 coding DNA: TGTGCCAGCAGGACAGAACAGGGCGCCTACGAGCAGTACTTC. This gives the protein CASRTEQGAYEQYF. The chain is built from TRBV6-5 and TRBJ2-7; tentative D call: TRBD1 (6 bases). CDR3 length equals 14 residues. Trimming removed 6 bases from V and 2 bases from J, with 14 bases in between. The germline V gene has CDR1 MNHEY and CDR2 SVGAGI.

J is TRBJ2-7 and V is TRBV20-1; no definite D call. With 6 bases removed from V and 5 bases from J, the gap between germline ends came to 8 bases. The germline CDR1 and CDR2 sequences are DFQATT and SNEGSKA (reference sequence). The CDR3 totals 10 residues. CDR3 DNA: TGCAGTGCCGCCCTGGACGAGCAGTACTTC. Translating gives CSAALDEQYF.

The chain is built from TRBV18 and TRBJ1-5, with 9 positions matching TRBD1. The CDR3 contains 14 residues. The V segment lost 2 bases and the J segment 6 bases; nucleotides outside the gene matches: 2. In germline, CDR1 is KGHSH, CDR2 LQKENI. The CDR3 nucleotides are TGTGCCAGCTCACCAACAGGGGGCGGTCAGCCCCAGCATTTT. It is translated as CASSPTGGGQPQHF. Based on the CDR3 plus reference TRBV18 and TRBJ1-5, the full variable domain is NAGVMQNPRHLVRRRGQEARLRCSPMKGHSHVYWYRQLPEEGLKFMVYLQKENIIDESGMPKERFSAEFPKEGPSILRIQQVVRGDSAAYFCASSPTGGGQPQHFGDGTRLSIL.

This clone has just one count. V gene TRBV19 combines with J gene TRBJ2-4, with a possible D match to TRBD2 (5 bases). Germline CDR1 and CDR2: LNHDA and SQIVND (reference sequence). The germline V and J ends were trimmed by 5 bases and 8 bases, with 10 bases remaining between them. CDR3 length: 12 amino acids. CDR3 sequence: CASSAGYDIQYF. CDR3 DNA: TGTGCCAGTAGTGCGGGTTACGACATTCAGTACTTC.

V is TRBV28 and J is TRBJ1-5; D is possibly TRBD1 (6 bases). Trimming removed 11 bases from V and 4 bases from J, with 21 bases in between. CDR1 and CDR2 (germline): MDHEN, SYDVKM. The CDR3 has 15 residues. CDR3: CAAGPRGLGNQPQHF. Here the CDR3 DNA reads TGTGCCGCTGGACCCCGGGGGCTCGGGAATCAGCCCCAGCATTTT.

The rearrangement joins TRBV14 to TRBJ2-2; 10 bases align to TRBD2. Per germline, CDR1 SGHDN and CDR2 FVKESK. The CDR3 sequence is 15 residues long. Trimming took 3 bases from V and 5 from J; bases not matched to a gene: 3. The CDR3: CASSQVAGGTGELFF. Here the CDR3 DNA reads TGTGCCAGCAGCCAGGTAGCGGGAGGAACCGGGGAGCTGTTTTTT.

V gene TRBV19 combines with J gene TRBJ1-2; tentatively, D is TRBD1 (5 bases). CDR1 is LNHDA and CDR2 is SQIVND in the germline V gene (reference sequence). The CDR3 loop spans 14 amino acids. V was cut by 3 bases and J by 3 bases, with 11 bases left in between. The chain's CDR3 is CASSIRGADYGYTF. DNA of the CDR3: TGTGCCAGTAGTATCCGGGGCGCGGACTATGGCTACACCTTC.

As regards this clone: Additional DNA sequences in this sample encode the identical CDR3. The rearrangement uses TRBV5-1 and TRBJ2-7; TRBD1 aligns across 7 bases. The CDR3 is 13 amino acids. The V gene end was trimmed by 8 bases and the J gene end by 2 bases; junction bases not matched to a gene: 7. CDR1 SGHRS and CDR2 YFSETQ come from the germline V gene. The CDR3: CASQGQNTYEQYF. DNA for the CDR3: TGCGCCAGTCAGGGACAGAACACCTACGAGCAGTACTTC.

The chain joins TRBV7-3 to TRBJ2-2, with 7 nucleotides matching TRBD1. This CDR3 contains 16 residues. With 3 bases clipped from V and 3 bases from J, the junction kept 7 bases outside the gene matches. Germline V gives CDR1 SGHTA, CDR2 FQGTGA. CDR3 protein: CASSFDRARDTGELFF. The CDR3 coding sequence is TGTGCCAGCAGCTTCGACAGGGCCCGGGACACCGGGGAGCTGTTTTTT.

In nucleotides, the CDR3 is TGTGCCAGCAGCGCTTCCGGGACAGCAAATGAAAAACTGTTTTTT. Translating it yields CASSASGTANEKLFF. The rearrangement joins TRBV7-3 to TRBJ1-4; TRBD1 matches 7 bases. J was trimmed by 5 bases and V by 5 bases; bases with no gene match: 8. The CDR3 has 15 amino acids. Looked up from germline, CDR1 is SGHTA and CDR2 is FQGTGA. The full variable domain, completed using reference TRBV7-3 and TRBJ1-4, is GAGVSQTPSNKVTEKGKYVELRCDPISGHTALYWYRQSLGQGPEFLIYFQGTGAADDSGLPNDRFFAVRPEGSVSTLKIQRTERGDSAVYLCASSASGTANEKLFFGSGTQLSVL.

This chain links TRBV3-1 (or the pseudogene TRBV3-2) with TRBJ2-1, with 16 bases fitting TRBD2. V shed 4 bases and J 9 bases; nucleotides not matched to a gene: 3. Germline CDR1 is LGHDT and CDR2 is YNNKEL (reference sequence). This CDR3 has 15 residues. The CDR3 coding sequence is TGTGCCAGCAGCCGGGGACTAGCGGGAGGGTTTGAGCAGTTCTTC. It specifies CASSRGLAGGFEQFF.

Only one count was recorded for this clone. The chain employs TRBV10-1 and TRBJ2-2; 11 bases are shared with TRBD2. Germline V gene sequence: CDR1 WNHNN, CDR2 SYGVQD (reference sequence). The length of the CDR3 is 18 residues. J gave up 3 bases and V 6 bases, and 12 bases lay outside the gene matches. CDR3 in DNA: TGCGCCAGCAGAGCGGGACTAGCGGACGGGGGGGACACCGGGGAGCTGTTTTTT. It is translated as CASRAGLADGGDTGELFF.

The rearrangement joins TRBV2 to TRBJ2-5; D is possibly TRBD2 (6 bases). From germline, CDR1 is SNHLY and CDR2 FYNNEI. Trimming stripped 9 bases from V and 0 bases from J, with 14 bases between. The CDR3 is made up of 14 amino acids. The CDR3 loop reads CASAGRGYQETQYF. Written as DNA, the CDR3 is TGTGCCAGTGCTGGGCGGGGATACCAAGAGACCCAGTACTTC.

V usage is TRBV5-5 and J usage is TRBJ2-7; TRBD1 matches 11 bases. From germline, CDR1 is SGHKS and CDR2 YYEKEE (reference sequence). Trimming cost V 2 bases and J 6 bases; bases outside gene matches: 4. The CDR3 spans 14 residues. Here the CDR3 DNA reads TGTGCCAGCAGCTTTTTGGGACAGGGGGGCGAGCAGTACTTC. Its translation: CASSFLGQGGEQYF. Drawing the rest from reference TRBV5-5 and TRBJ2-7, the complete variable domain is DAGVTQSPTHLIKTRGQQVTLRCSPISGHKSVSWYQQVLGQGPQFIFQYYEKEERGRGNFPDRFSARQFPNYSSELNVNALLLGDSALYLCASSFLGQGGEQYFGPGTRLTVT.

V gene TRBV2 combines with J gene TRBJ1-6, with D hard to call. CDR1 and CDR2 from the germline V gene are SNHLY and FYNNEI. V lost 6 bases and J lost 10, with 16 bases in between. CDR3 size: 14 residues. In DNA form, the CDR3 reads TGTGCCAGCAGATACTATCCCGGGAGGTCACCCCTCCACTTT. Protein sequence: CASRYYPGRSPLHF.

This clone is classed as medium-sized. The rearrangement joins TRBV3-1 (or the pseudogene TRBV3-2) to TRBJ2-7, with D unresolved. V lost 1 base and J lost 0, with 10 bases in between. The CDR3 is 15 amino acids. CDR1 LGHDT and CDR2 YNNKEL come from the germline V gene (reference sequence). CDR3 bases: TGTGCCAGCAGCCAAGTTTCCGAAGCCTCCTACGAGCAGTACTTC. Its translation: CASSQVSEASYEQYF.

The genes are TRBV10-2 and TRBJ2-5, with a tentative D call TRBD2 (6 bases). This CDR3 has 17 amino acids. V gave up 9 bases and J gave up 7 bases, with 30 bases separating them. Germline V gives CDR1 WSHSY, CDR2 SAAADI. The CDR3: CARGVSVGGYLAGTQYF. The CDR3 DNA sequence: TGCGCCAGGGGGGTTAGTGTGGGAGGATATTTGGCAGGGACCCAGTACTTC.

CDR3 protein: CASSLRTGDGNTEAFF. The CDR3 DNA follows: TGTGCCAGCAGCTTACGGACAGGGGATGGGAACACTGAAGCTTTCTTT. The rearrangement uses TRBV5-6 and TRBJ1-1, with 9 bases aligning to TRBD1. Trimming removed 2 bases from V and 1 base from J; junction bases left unmatched: 6. Looked up from germline, CDR1 is SGHDT and CDR2 is YYEEEE. The CDR3 runs 16 residues.